The entry below describes one TCR beta chain. What it recognizes is unknown. Nominally healthy donors were sampled, though unrecorded immune exposures were likely. The data are from a study of cytomegalovirus exposure and HLA in healthy donors. The primer mix had 60 Vbeta and 13 Jbeta primers. Produced via immunoSEQ multiplex PCR; TCRdb's table is partial and in-frame only. The sample includes roughly 130,000 clones, about 76% of them seen just once. Study-level results: TRBV6-2, TRBV6-3 and some other V segments were excluded as indistinguishable. TCR beta sequences reportedly predicted most subjects' HLA-A and HLA-B alleles accurately. Listed as cytomegalovirus-associated were 170 or so TCR beta chains.

V lost 3 bases to trimming and J lost 6 bases; unmatched junction nucleotides: 9. This CDR3 spans 16 amino acids. CDR1 SGHAT and CDR2 FQNNGV come from the germline V gene. The receptor comes from a man aged 18-30 years in good health and CMV-seronegative. The V and J genes are TRBV11-2 and TRBJ1-4; 8 nucleotides align to TRBD1. Sample: PBMCs. CDR3 loop: CASSFLGPGQDEKLFF. The CDR3 bases are TGTGCCAGCAGCTTTCTGGGTCCGGGACAGGATGAAAAACTGTTTTTT.